Presented here are 18 T cell receptor beta chains from one specimen sequenced in a study of T cell responses to AZD1222 COVID-19 vaccine. Generated by immunoSEQ multiplex PCR, the TCRdb table keeps only in-frame clones and is missing some. This sample contains about 140,000 clones. Material: peripheral blood. The receptors come from an adult in good health.

V and J are TRBV6-5 and TRBJ1-3; D is undetermined. This CDR3 is 14 amino acids long. V was trimmed by 2 bases and J by 0 bases, leaving 5 bases between them. The V gene's germline CDR1 is MNHEY and CDR2 SVGAGI. CDR3 protein: CASSYERSGNTIYF. The CDR3 bases are TGTGCCAGCAGTTACGAGCGCTCTGGAAACACCATATATTTT.

The rearrangement links TRBV5-1 to TRBJ2-7, with 9 bases matching TRBD1. This CDR3 comprises 14 residues. Trimming cost V 4 bases and J 4 bases; bases outside gene matches: 6. Germline values: CDR1 SGHRS, CDR2 YFSETQ. The CDR3 nucleotides are TGCGCCAGCAGCCCCGGGACAGGGACGTACGAGCAGTACTTC. It codes for CASSPGTGTYEQYF.

The rearrangement joins TRBV6-5 to TRBJ2-1, with TRBD1 matching over 10 bases. J lost 4 bases, V lost 5 bases, and 5 bases had no gene match. This CDR3 has 15 amino acids. Germline V CDR1 and CDR2: MNHEY, SVGAGI. CDR3 sequence (DNA): TGTGCCAGCAGTAGCCGGGACAGGGGTTACAATGAGCAGTTCTTC. The encoded protein is CASSSRDRGYNEQFF.

The V gene is TRBV4-2, the J gene TRBJ2-5; 12 bases line up with TRBD2. Germline loops: CDR1 LGHNA, CDR2 YNFKEQ. This CDR3 region has 15 residues. V gave up 2 bases and J gave up 5 bases; unmatched junction bases: 3. The DNA of the CDR3 is TGTGCCAGCAGCCAACAGACTAGCGGGGGTGAGACCCAGTACTTC. This sequence encodes CASSQQTSGGETQYF.

J is TRBJ2-2 and V is TRBV7-7; no firm D call. Trimming cost V 5 bases and J 3 bases, with 7 bases left between them. CDR1 and CDR2 (germline): SSHAT, FNYEAQ (reference sequence). The CDR3 extends over 13 amino acids. CDR3 protein: CASSKQYTGELFF. As DNA, the CDR3 is TGTGCCAGCAGCAAGCAGTACACCGGGGAGCTGTTTTTT.

V is TRBV3-1 (or the pseudogene TRBV3-2) and J is TRBJ1-1; D is unresolved. Germline V lookup: CDR1 LGHDT, CDR2 YNNKEL (reference sequence). The CDR3 spans 15 residues. The ends were cut back, 0 bases at V and 4 bases at J, with 12 bases in the middle. CDR3 sequence (DNA): TGTGCCAGCAGCCAAGAGAGCACCGGGAGCACTGAAGCTTTCTTT. Translated: CASSQESTGSTEAFF.

This chain links TRBV5-1 with TRBJ2-7; 11 bases map to TRBD2. V lost 0 bases, J lost 2 bases, and 4 bases stayed unmatched. CDR3 length: 16 amino acids. Germline-derived CDR1 and CDR2 are SGHRS and YFSETQ. The chain's CDR3 is CASSLGLAGGTYEQYF. The DNA of the CDR3 is TGCGCCAGCAGCTTGGGGCTAGCGGGGGGTACCTACGAGCAGTACTTC.

V and J are TRBV4-3 and TRBJ2-2; D possibly uses TRBD1 or TRBD2 (6 bases each). The CDR3 has 16 amino acids. In germline, CDR1 is LGHNA, CDR2 YSLEER. The V end lost 1 base, the J end lost 7 bases, and 16 bases lay between the germline ends. The CDR3 protein is CASSQAFRGASGELFF. The CDR3 DNA reads as TGCGCCAGCAGCCAAGCATTTAGGGGGGCGAGCGGGGAGCTGTTTTTT.

This chain connects TRBV10-1 to TRBJ2-3; a weak D match, TRBD1 (6 bases). Trimming took off 0 bases at V and 6 bases at J, with 7 bases between the two ends. Germline V gene sequence: CDR1 WNHNN, CDR2 SYGVQD (reference sequence). The CDR3 spans 13 residues. The CDR3 sequence is CASSESGADTQYF. In DNA, the CDR3 is TGCGCCAGCAGTGAGTCGGGGGCCGATACGCAGTATTTT.

V is TRBV7-3 and J is TRBJ1-2; 10 bases agree with TRBD1. The CDR3 spans 18 residues. Per the germline V gene, CDR1 is SGHTA and CDR2 is FQGTGA. V gave up 1 base and J gave up 5 bases; unmatched junction bases: 13. CDR3 sequence reads: CASSLIVGTGEVRYGYTF. DNA for the CDR3: TGTGCCAGCAGCTTAATAGTAGGGACAGGGGAGGTCAGGTATGGCTACACCTTC.

The chain links TRBV3-1 (or the pseudogene TRBV3-2) to TRBJ1-2; weak D call: TRBD1 (5 bases). With 3 bases removed from V and 2 bases from J, the gap between germline ends came to 16 bases. Per germline, CDR1 LGHDT and CDR2 YNNKEL (reference sequence). The CDR3 totals 16 residues. The CDR3 DNA reads as TGTGCCAGCAGCCAGGAGGGTACGGGGGGAAACTATGGCTACACCTTC. Protein product: CASSQEGTGGNYGYTF.

On this clone itself: This same CDR3 is encoded by further DNA sequences in the sample. The chain carries TRBV5-1 and TRBJ1-1, with D possibly being TRBD1 (5 bases). Trimming took 1 base from V and 5 from J, leaving 9 bases between them. Germline V CDR1 and CDR2: SGHRS, YFSETQ. This CDR3 has 13 amino acids. The CDR3 protein is CASSLRGGTEAFF. The CDR3 nucleotides are TGCGCCAGCAGCTTGCGGGGGGGGACTGAAGCTTTCTTT.

CDR3 DNA sequence: TGTGCCAGCAGCCCGTTAATCGGCAGGAACACTGAAGCTTTCTTT. Amino acid sequence: CASSPLIGRNTEAFF. The chain couples TRBV6-5 to TRBJ1-1; D not resolved. Trimming left V 6 bases short and J 1 base short, with 15 bases between. CDR3 size: 15 residues. Germline CDR1 MNHEY, CDR2 SVGAGI.

The chain links TRBV28 to TRBJ1-2; tentative D call: TRBD1 (5 bases). This CDR3 spans 14 amino acids. V lost 3 bases to trimming and J lost 4 bases, with 12 bases between them. Germline CDR1 is MDHEN and CDR2 is SYDVKM. The CDR3 coding sequence is TGTGCCAGCAGTTTGGCTACAGGAGGCTATGGCTACACCTTC. It codes for CASSLATGGYGYTF.

The chain combines TRBV4-2 with TRBJ1-1; 8 positions match TRBD1. Germline V gene lookup returns CDR1 LGHNA and CDR2 YNFKEQ. CDR3 length equals 20 residues. The V gene end was trimmed by 0 bases and the J gene end by 3 bases; junction bases not matched to a gene: 18. DNA of the CDR3: TGTGCCAGCAGCCAAGATTTCCCCTTGCGGGCAGGGGGCTTGGACACTGAAGCTTTCTTT. This encodes CASSQDFPLRAGGLDTEAFF.

The chain employs TRBV7-9 and TRBJ1-5; 8 bases map to TRBD1. The germline V gene encodes CDR1 SEHNR and CDR2 FQNEAQ (reference sequence). J lost 6 bases, V lost 4 bases, and 8 bases had no gene match. The CDR3 loop spans 15 amino acids. CDR3 protein: CASSSDTGGIQPQHF. The CDR3 DNA sequence: TGTGCCAGCAGCTCCGACACAGGGGGAATTCAGCCCCAGCATTTT.

The CDR3 DNA sequence: TGCGCCAGCAGCCAGGGTAGTGTCCGGAGCTCTGGAAACACCATATATTTT. It specifies CASSQGSVRSSGNTIYF. V gene TRBV4-1 combines with J gene TRBJ1-3, with D unclear. The CDR3 loop spans 17 amino acids. CDR1 is MGHRA and CDR2 is YSYEKL in the germline V gene. Trimming shortened V by 3 bases and J by 0 bases, and 15 bases separated the two germline ends.

The rearrangement uses TRBV9 and TRBJ2-1, with D perhaps TRBD1 or TRBD2 (6 bases each). Trimming left V 4 bases short and J 8 bases short, with 25 bases between. CDR1 and CDR2 from the germline V gene are SGDLS and YYNGEE. CDR3 size: 17 residues. CDR3 in DNA: TGTGCCAGCAGCCCACGGGGGCGAGATGACAAACTCGATGAGCAGTTCTTC. The encoded protein is CASSPRGRDDKLDEQFF.